Shown below are 29 T cell receptor beta chains from a single sample sequenced in a study of post-analysis software for immune sequencing data. Their target antigens are unknown. General study findings and limits: Patients showed TRBV5-6, TRBV5-1 and TRBV20-1 among several TRBV segments more frequent than in controls.

Unique molecular identifiers tagged the TCR beta cDNA libraries. From the PCR reads, TCRdb called clonotypes with MiXCR, one entry per CDR3 protein. In the table there are roughly 700,000 distinct CDR3 sequences, about 32% of which are singletons. The source material was blood. These receptors were obtained from a girl under 18 with multiple sclerosis.

This clonotype was seen a handful of times. The chain recombines TRBV20-1 with TRBJ1-2; unclear D gene. V was cut by 3 bases and J by 5 bases, with 10 bases left in between. The CDR3 length is 12 residues. Germline V CDR1 and CDR2: DFQATT, SNEGSKA (reference sequence). CDR3 amino acids: CSARWSVYGYTF. The CDR3 nucleotides read TGCAGTGCTAGGTGGTCAGTTTATGGCTACACCTTC.

As concerns this clonotype: Germline is not matched at one junction end, which may reflect a read error. The chain joins TRBV29-1 to TRBJ2-7; 11 bases are a match to TRBD2. The length of the CDR3 is 15 residues. CDR1 SQVTM and CDR2 ANQGSEA come from the germline V gene. CDR3 DNA: TGCAGCGTTTTTGGAGTAACTAGCGGGAGTTGGGAGCGGTACTTC. Encoded protein: CSVFGVTSGSWERYF.

This clonotype was observed a handful of times. V usage is TRBV10-3 and J usage is TRBJ1-2; 10 nucleotides align to TRBD1. The V segment lost 6 bases and the J segment 2 bases; nucleotides outside the gene matches: 3. This CDR3 region has 14 residues. The germline gives CDR1 ENHRY, CDR2 SYGVKD. The CDR3 DNA sequence: TGTGCCATCAGGGGGACAGGGGTAAACTATGGCTACACCTTC. Residues: CAIRGTGVNYGYTF.

This sequence joins TRBV6-2 or TRBV6-3 and TRBJ2-2; TRBD2 agrees at 14 bases. Germline assignment: CDR1 MNHEY and CDR2 SVGEGT. The CDR3 sequence is 18 residues long. J gave up 3 bases and V 5 bases, and 8 bases lay outside the gene matches. The CDR3 region has the DNA TGTGCCAGCAGTAAGGGACTAGCGGGAGTGGTTCACACCGGGGAGCTGTTTTTT. Its protein product is CASSKGLAGVVHTGELFF.

Notes on this clonotype: A read error may be the cause here, since a much bigger clone is one base away. The J gene is TRBJ2-3, the V gene TRBV14, with 8 bases that match TRBD1. Per germline, CDR1 SGHDN and CDR2 FVKESK. CDR3 length: 14 amino acids. V gave up 7 bases and J gave up 0 bases; unmatched junction bases: 3. In DNA, the CDR3 is TGTGCCAGCACCAGGACAGGGAGCACAGATACGCAGTATTTT. Amino acid sequence: CASTRTGSTDTQYF.

This chain uses TRBV15 with TRBJ1-2; perhaps TRBD1 as D (6 bases). The germline V and J ends were trimmed by 2 bases and 1 base, with 11 bases remaining between them. This CDR3 spans 15 amino acids. CDR1 LNHNV and CDR2 YYDKDF come from the germline V gene (reference sequence). CDR3 region: CATSRQLDSNYGYTF. For the CDR3, the DNA is TGTGCCACCAGCAGACAACTGGACAGTAACTATGGCTACACCTTC.

This clonotype appeared a single time. The chain joins TRBV4-1 to TRBJ1-1; a weak D match, TRBD1 (6 bases). CDR1 is MGHRA, CDR2 YSYEKL, per germline. V lost 0 bases to trimming and J lost 4 bases, with 15 bases between them. The CDR3 sequence is 16 residues long. The CDR3 DNA is TGCGCCAGCAGCCAAGATTTGAGGGGGTTGGGCACTGAAGCTTTCTTT. Its protein is CASSQDLRGLGTEAFF.

This clonotype turned up a few times. The V gene is TRBV12-3 or TRBV12-4, the J gene TRBJ2-6, with D perhaps TRBD1 (6 bases). With 7 bases removed from V and 0 bases from J, the gap between germline ends came to 13 bases. The CDR3 has 16 residues. The CDR3 spells CASKQGLISGANVLTF. Written as DNA, the CDR3 is TGTGCCAGCAAGCAGGGGTTGATCTCTGGGGCCAACGTCCTGACTTTC.

As concerns this clonotype: Just one base apart from a much larger clone, this may be a read error. The chain is built from TRBV29-1 and TRBJ2-4; no clear D. This CDR3 comprises 10 residues. Trimming took 4 bases from V and 13 from J, leaving 11 bases between them. Germline CDR1 SQVTM, CDR2 ANQGSEA. The CDR3 spells CSVGNNEQYF. The CDR3 nucleotides are TGCAGCGTTGGTAACAATGAGCAGTACTTC.

In this sample, this clonotype turned up a few times. The J gene is TRBJ2-1, the V gene TRBV20-1; 14 nucleotides line up with TRBD2. The V segment lost 2 bases and the J segment 4 bases; nucleotides outside the gene matches: 13. Germline loops: CDR1 DFQATT, CDR2 SNEGSKA (reference sequence). This CDR3 is 19 amino acids long. The CDR3 protein is CSARPLGLAGGPLYNEQFF. The CDR3 bases are TGCAGTGCTAGACCGTTAGGACTAGCGGGAGGCCCCCTATACAATGAGCAGTTCTTC.

With respect to this clonotype: Without the conserved terminal phenylalanine or tryptophan, this CDR3 likely stems from a read error. The rearrangement uses TRBV28 and TRBJ2-5; D gene ambiguous. The CDR3 is 14 residues long. V dropped 5 bases and J dropped 4 bases, with 14 bases sitting between them. From germline, CDR1 is MDHEN and CDR2 SYDVKM. CDR3 coding DNA: TGTGCCAGCAGTCAGATTCGTCCCGGAGAGACCCAGTACCTC. This codes for CASSQIRPGETQYL.

This clonotype showed up just a few times. At one boundary the junction diverges from the germline segment, which might be a read error. This chain joins TRBV5-1 and TRBJ1-1, with a tentative D call TRBD1 (6 bases). Germline V gene data show CDR1 as SGHRS and CDR2 as YFSETQ. The CDR3 is made up of 13 amino acids. CDR3 sequence: CASYTGPNAEAFF. The CDR3 nucleotides read TGCGCCAGCTACACAGGGCCGAACGCTGAAGCTTTCTTT.

There are a few counts of this clonotype. The gene calls are TRBV29-1 and TRBJ1-2, with TRBD1 matching 7 bases. V was pared by 6 bases and J by 10 bases, with 5 bases of the junction left unmatched. This CDR3 comprises 10 residues. Germline-derived CDR1 and CDR2 are SQVTM and ANQGSEA. The CDR3 bases are TGCAGCGTATGGGACAGCAACTACACCTTC. Translated: CSVWDSNYTF.

The chain couples TRBV7-2 to TRBJ1-1, with 7 nucleotides matching TRBD1. Germline V CDR1 and CDR2: SGHTA, FQGNSA. V gave up 5 bases and J gave up 4 bases; unmatched junction bases: 13. The CDR3 sequence is 16 residues long. The CDR3 coding sequence is TGTGCCAGCAGCCCCAGCTCCGACAGGGCTTTCACTGAAGCTTTCTTT. Translating gives CASSPSSDRAFTEAFF.

The chain employs TRBV15 and TRBJ1-4; D not resolved. The CDR3 sequence is 15 residues long. The V gene lost 0 bases and the J gene lost 6 bases, with 11 bases spanning the gap. The V gene's germline CDR1 is LNHNV and CDR2 YYDKDF (reference sequence). The CDR3 loop is CATSRDGKAYEKLFF. The CDR3 nucleotides read TGTGCCACCAGCAGAGATGGGAAAGCCTATGAAAAACTGTTTTTT.

The sample holds a few counts of this clonotype. One end of the junction is discordant with germline, which a read error may explain. This rearrangement joins TRBV6-1 to TRBJ2-7, with 7 bases fitting TRBD2. CDR1 MNHNS and CDR2 SASEGT come from the germline V gene. The CDR3 has 15 residues. CDR3 bases: TGTGCTAGCAGTGAAGCGTTTGGGGGGGTAGGCGAGCAGTACTTC. It translates to CASSEAFGGVGEQYF.

The sample holds a few counts of this clonotype. This chain uses TRBV29-1 with TRBJ2-7, with a weak D call TRBD1 (6 bases). This CDR3 is built from 13 residues. The germline CDR1 and CDR2 sequences are SQVTM and ANQGSEA. V was shortened by 5 bases and J by 2 bases, with 13 bases between the two germline ends. The CDR3 loop reads CSVSPGETYEQYF. For the CDR3, the DNA is TGCAGCGTTTCGCCAGGGGAAACCTACGAGCAGTACTTC.

Comments on this clonotype: The junction departs from germline at one end; a sequencing error may be responsible. The genes are TRBV20-1 and TRBJ2-7; TRBD2 agrees at 9 bases. Germline V gene data show CDR1 as DFQATT and CDR2 as SNEGSKA (reference sequence). This CDR3 has 15 amino acids. The CDR3 sequence is CSAREIAGVTYGQYF. The CDR3, as DNA: TGCAGTGCTAGAGAAATAGCGGGAGTCACCTACGGGCAGTACTTC.

With regard to this clonotype: This may stem from a read error, because a much larger clone lies one nucleotide away. This chain uses TRBV20-1 with TRBJ2-5; 8 bases are a match to TRBD2. This CDR3 contains 15 residues. J was trimmed by 2 bases and V by 2 bases; bases with no gene match: 7. Germline lookup yields CDR1 DFQATT and CDR2 SNEGSKA (reference sequence). CDR3 in DNA: TGCAGTGCTAGACTCTTGACTAGCGTACAAGAGACCCAGTACTTC. Residues: CSARLLTSVQETQYF.

This clonotype was seen a handful of times. The chain uses TRBV7-7 and TRBJ2-1; a possible D gene is TRBD2 (5 bases). The CDR3 length is 14 residues. Germline V gives CDR1 SSHAT, CDR2 FNYEAQ (reference sequence). Trimming removed 2 bases at V and 9 bases at J, with 14 bases between. The DNA of the CDR3 is TGTGCCAGCAGCTTAAAGCAGCGAGGGAGTGAGCAGTTCTTC. This gives the protein CASSLKQRGSEQFF.

This clonotype was counted many times. The gene calls are TRBV7-6 and TRBJ2-1; 9 nucleotides match TRBD2. Germline V gives CDR1 SGHVS, CDR2 FNYEAQ. The ends lost 2 bases at V and 9 bases at J; junction bases unmatched: 8. This CDR3 has 15 residues. The CDR3 sequence: CASSLFAGGPSEQFF. The CDR3 nucleotides read TGTGCCAGCAGCTTATTTGCGGGGGGGCCTAGTGAGCAGTTCTTC.

The gene calls are TRBV7-9 and TRBJ2-5; 7 bases align to TRBD1. The CDR3 covers 15 residues. Germline V gene lookup returns CDR1 SEHNR and CDR2 FQNEAQ (reference sequence). V was pared by 3 bases and J by 5 bases, with 9 bases of the junction left unmatched. CDR3 DNA sequence: TGTGCCAGCAGCTTGGGGGACAGCGAGTCGGAGACCCAGTACTTC. This codes for CASSLGDSESETQYF.

This chain links TRBV7-2 with TRBJ2-5; TRBD2 matches 14 bases. There are 15 residues in the CDR3. Germline V gene sequence: CDR1 SGHTA, CDR2 FQGNSA. V lost 8 bases, J lost 7 bases, and 9 bases stayed unmatched. Written as DNA, the CDR3 is TGTGCCAGCGGAAGGGGACTAGCGGGAGTAGCGACCCAGTACTTC. Its protein product is CASGRGLAGVATQYF.

The V and J genes are TRBV7-9 and TRBJ2-4, with D hard to call. The J call may be in error: the DNA end matches TRBJ2-5 better. CDR1 is SEHNR and CDR2 is FQNEAQ in the germline V gene (reference sequence). The CDR3 is made up of 13 amino acids. CDR3 region: CASSDPYAETQYF. The CDR3 nucleotides are TGTGCCAGCAGCGATCCCTATGCGGAGACCCAGTACTTC.

This clonotype was seen repeatedly, ten times or more. The rearrangement joins TRBV6-5 to TRBJ2-7; 8 bases agree with TRBD2. Germline values: CDR1 MNHEY, CDR2 SVGAGI. This CDR3 is 15 amino acids long. V shed 5 bases, J shed 3 bases, and the junction held 9 bases outside the gene matches. The CDR3 DNA sequence: TGTGCCAGCAGTCAAATAGCGGGGCCTAACTACGAGCAGTACTTC. Translating gives CASSQIAGPNYEQYF.

The rearrangement joins TRBV20-1 to TRBJ2-1, with TRBD2 matching 10 bases. Germline lookup yields CDR1 DFQATT and CDR2 SNEGSKA (reference sequence). The CDR3 length is 13 residues. V was clipped by 6 bases and J by 6 bases; unmatched bases: 5. The chain's CDR3 is CSAPGLAVNEQFF. The CDR3 DNA follows: TGCAGTGCCCCTGGACTAGCGGTCAATGAGCAGTTCTTC.

This clonotype was counted only a few times. This rearrangement joins TRBV7-8 to TRBJ2-1, with D perhaps TRBD2 (5 bases). CDR1 and CDR2 (germline): SGHVS, FQNEAQ. There are 16 residues in the CDR3. V lost 5 bases, J lost 8 bases, and 22 bases lay in between. The CDR3 DNA follows: TGTGCCAGCAGCCAACGACTTCCTAGCTCTTTGGATGAGCAGTTCTTC. Translation: CASSQRLPSSLDEQFF.

This clonotype was seen ten or more times. V usage is TRBV12-3 or TRBV12-4 and J usage is TRBJ2-7, with D maybe TRBD1 (7 bases). V was clipped by 5 bases and J by 4 bases, with 12 bases between them. This CDR3 is built from 13 residues. The CDR3 bases are TGTGCCAGCAGTCAGGGGGGTTTATACGAGCAGTACTTC. Residues: CASSQGGLYEQYF.

V usage is TRBV20-1 and J usage is TRBJ1-5; 10 nucleotides align to TRBD1. CDR3 length equals 14 residues. Per the germline V gene, CDR1 is DFQATT and CDR2 is SNEGSKA (reference sequence). With V trimmed by 6 bases and J by 6 bases, 8 bases remained unmatched. CDR3 sequence (DNA): TGCAGTGCCCAAGACAGGGGGCTAAGTCAGCCCCAGCATTTT. Its translation is CSAQDRGLSQPQHF.